This passage covers 13 T cell receptor beta chains from one sample sequenced in a study of blood T cell repertoires in COVID-19. TCRdb's copy holds only in-frame clones and misses some; the assay was immunoSEQ multiplex PCR. The data show 250,000 or so clones, over 75% seen once. Sequenced input: PBMCs or T cells enriched from blood (not recorded which). Every receptor here comes from a woman aged 30 to 39 who had been exposed to COVID-19.

The chain employs TRBV5-4 and TRBJ2-7; TRBD2 might be the D (5 bases). This CDR3 contains 13 residues. The germline V gene encodes CDR1 SGHNT and CDR2 YYREEE (reference sequence). The V end was cut by 0 bases, the J end by 4 bases, with 8 bases between. CDR3 loop: CASSLGPGYEQYF. Written as DNA, the CDR3 is TGTGCCAGCAGCTTGGGGCCGGGATACGAGCAGTACTTC.

The chain is built from TRBV9 and TRBJ1-1; D is unresolved. Per the germline V gene, CDR1 is SGDLS and CDR2 is YYNGEE. The germline V and J ends were trimmed by 0 bases and 7 bases, with 16 bases remaining between them. The CDR3 runs 15 residues. CDR3 DNA: TGTGCCAGCAGCGTAGGATTTAGGGCGGGAGGTGAAGCTTTCTTT. Its translation: CASSVGFRAGGEAFF.

This chain joins TRBV5-1 and TRBJ1-4; TRBD1 might be the D (5 bases). The CDR3 is 13 residues long. Trimming took off 1 base at V and 11 bases at J, with 12 bases between the two ends. The germline CDR1 and CDR2 sequences are SGHRS and YFSETQ. The CDR3 spells CASSLFSGGKLFF. The CDR3 DNA reads TGCGCCAGCAGCTTGTTTTCCGGGGGGAAACTGTTTTTT.

The chain recombines TRBV6-4 with TRBJ2-3; D possibly corresponds to TRBD1 (5 bases). Trimming shortened V by 2 bases and J by 0 bases, and 12 bases separated the two germline ends. This CDR3 is built from 16 residues. Germline loops: CDR1 MRHNA, CDR2 SNTAGT. The CDR3 nucleotides are TGTGCCAGCAGTGACAAGAAGGGGTTTAGCACAGATACGCAGTATTTT. This sequence encodes CASSDKKGFSTDTQYF.

The chain recombines TRBV2 with TRBJ1-5, with a tentative D call TRBD1 (6 bases). The CDR3 has 13 amino acids. Germline V gene lookup returns CDR1 SNHLY and CDR2 FYNNEI. The V end was cut by 3 bases, the J end by 7 bases, with 10 bases between. CDR3 in amino acids: CASSDAGAQPQHF. CDR3 DNA sequence: TGTGCCAGCAGTGACGCAGGGGCCCAGCCCCAGCATTTT.

The chain joins TRBV7-3 to TRBJ2-7; the match to TRBD2 covers 8 bases. V was clipped by 0 bases and J by 6 bases; unmatched bases: 4. The CDR3 spans 14 residues. CDR1 is SGHTA, CDR2 FQGTGA, per germline. The CDR3 DNA reads as TGTGCCAGCAGCTTAACCGGGAGGGCCGGCGAGCAGTACTTC. Translated, it gives CASSLTGRAGEQYF. Based on the CDR3 plus reference TRBV7-3 and TRBJ2-7, the full variable domain is GAGVSQTPSNKVTEKGKYVELRCDPISGHTALYWYRQSLGQGPEFLIYFQGTGAADDSGLPNDRFFAVRPEGSVSTLKIQRTERGDSAVYLCASSLTGRAGEQYFGPGTRLTVT.

The J gene is TRBJ2-1, the V gene TRBV2, with D tentatively TRBD2 (5 bases). V was shortened by 4 bases and J by 7 bases, with 11 bases between the two germline ends. The CDR3 totals 13 residues. Looked up from germline, CDR1 is SNHLY and CDR2 is FYNNEI. The CDR3 sequence: CASSAEGGNEQFF. As DNA, the CDR3 is TGTGCCAGCAGTGCCGAGGGCGGAAATGAGCAGTTCTTC.

The CDR3 DNA reads as TGTGCCAGCACCATGGGAGGGAACTCTGGAAACACCATATATTTT. Protein sequence: CASTMGGNSGNTIYF. The rearrangement uses TRBV2 and TRBJ1-3; the D is unclear. The CDR3 runs to 15 residues. Deletions cut 7 bases from V and 0 bases from J, with 13 bases between. Germline V gene data show CDR1 as SNHLY and CDR2 as FYNNEI. Supplemented by reference TRBV2 and TRBJ1-3, the full variable domain reads EPEVTQTPSHQVTQMGQEVILRCVPISNHLYFYWYRQILGQKVEFLVSFYNNEISEKSEIFDDQFSVERPDGSNFTLKIRSTKLEDSAMYFCASTMGGNSGNTIYFGEGSWLTVV.

The gene calls are TRBV7-2 and TRBJ1-4; D is undetermined. Between the trimmed V and J ends, which lost 5 bases and 7 bases, there was a span of 14 bases. CDR1 is SGHTA, CDR2 FQGNSA, per germline. This CDR3 has 14 amino acids. The CDR3 protein is CASSPRTGIEKLFF. In DNA, the CDR3 is TGTGCCAGCAGCCCAAGGACGGGAATTGAAAAACTGTTTTTT.

In its sample, this clone was seen a few times. This chain's CDR3 is CASVSMKVGGQAFF. The CDR3 nucleotides are TGTGCCAGCGTTTCGATGAAGGTAGGGGGTCAGGCTTTCTTT. This rearrangement joins TRBV11-2 to TRBJ1-1, with D possibly TRBD1 on 6 matching bases. Germline loops: CDR1 SGHAT, CDR2 FQNNGV. V was shortened by 8 bases and J by 11 bases, with 24 bases between the two germline ends. CDR3 length: 14 amino acids.

V is TRBV7-6 and J is TRBJ2-5, with a tentative D call TRBD2 (5 bases). Germline loops: CDR1 SGHVS, CDR2 FNYEAQ. The V end lost 5 bases, the J end lost 2 bases, and 15 bases lay between the germline ends. CDR3 length: 15 residues. The CDR3 region has the DNA TGTGCCAGCAGCCGGGCCCCAGCGGCACAAGAGACCCAGTACTTC. Translating gives CASSRAPAAQETQYF.

This chain links TRBV18 with TRBJ2-3; 10 positions match TRBD1. There are 15 residues in the CDR3. Germline V gives CDR1 KGHSH, CDR2 LQKENI. V shed 4 bases and J 1 base; nucleotides not matched to a gene: 2. The CDR3 region is CASSLGTGGTDTQYF. CDR3 in DNA: TGTGCCAGCTCACTCGGGACAGGGGGCACAGATACGCAGTATTTT.

The CDR3 sequence: CASSFPWAVEQYF. CDR3 DNA sequence: TGTGCCAGCAGCTTTCCCTGGGCCGTCGAGCAGTACTTC. The V gene is TRBV7-9, the J gene TRBJ2-7, with D uncertain. Trimming shortened V by 3 bases and J by 6 bases, and 12 bases separated the two germline ends. Germline V lookup: CDR1 SEHNR, CDR2 FQNEAQ (reference sequence). The CDR3 sequence is 13 residues long.